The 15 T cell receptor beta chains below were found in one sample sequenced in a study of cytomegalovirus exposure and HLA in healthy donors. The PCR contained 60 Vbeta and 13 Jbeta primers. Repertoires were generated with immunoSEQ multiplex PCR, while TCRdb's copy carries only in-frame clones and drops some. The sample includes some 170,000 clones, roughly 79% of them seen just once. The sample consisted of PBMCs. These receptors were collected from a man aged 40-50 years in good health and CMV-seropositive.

The CDR3 DNA is TGTGCCAGCAGCTTGGGTTGGGCTAGCGGGAAGGGCAATGAGCAGTTCTTC. Amino acid sequence: CASSLGWASGKGNEQFF. The chain links TRBV5-8 to TRBJ2-1; 9 bases align to TRBD2. V lost 0 bases to trimming and J lost 6 bases; unmatched junction nucleotides: 10. CDR1 SGHTS and CDR2 YDEGEE come from the germline V gene. The CDR3 covers 17 residues.

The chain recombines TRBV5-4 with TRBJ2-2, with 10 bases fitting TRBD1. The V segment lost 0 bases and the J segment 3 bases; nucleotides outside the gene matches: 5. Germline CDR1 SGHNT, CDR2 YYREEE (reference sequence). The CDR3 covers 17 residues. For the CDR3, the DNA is TGTGCCAGCAGCTTGGGACAGGGGGCGCCGGACACCGGGGAGCTGTTTTTT. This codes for CASSLGQGAPDTGELFF. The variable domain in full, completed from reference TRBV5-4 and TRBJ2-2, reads ETGVTQSPTHLIKTRGQQVTLRCSSQSGHNTVSWYQQALGQGPQFIFQYYREEENGRGNFPPRFSGLQFPNYSSELNVNALELDDSALYLCASSLGQGAPDTGELFFGEGSRLTVL.

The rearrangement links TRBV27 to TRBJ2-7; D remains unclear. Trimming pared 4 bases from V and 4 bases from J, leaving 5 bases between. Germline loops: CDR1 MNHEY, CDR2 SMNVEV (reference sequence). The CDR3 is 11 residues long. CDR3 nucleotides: TGTGCCAGCAGTTCAAATTACGAGCAGTACTTC. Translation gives CASSSNYEQYF.

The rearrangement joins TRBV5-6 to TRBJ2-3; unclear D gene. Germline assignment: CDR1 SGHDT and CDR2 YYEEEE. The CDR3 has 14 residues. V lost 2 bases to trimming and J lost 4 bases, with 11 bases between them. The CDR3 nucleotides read TGTGCCAGCAGCTTTCTCCCCGGTCCAGATACGCAGTATTTT. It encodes CASSFLPGPDTQYF.

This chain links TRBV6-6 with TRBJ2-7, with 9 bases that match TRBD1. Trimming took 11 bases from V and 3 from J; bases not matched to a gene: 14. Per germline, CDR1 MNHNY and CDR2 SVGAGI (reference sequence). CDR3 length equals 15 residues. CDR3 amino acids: CAASAPGQGRYEQYF. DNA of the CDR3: TGTGCCGCTAGCGCACCGGGACAGGGACGCTACGAGCAGTACTTC.

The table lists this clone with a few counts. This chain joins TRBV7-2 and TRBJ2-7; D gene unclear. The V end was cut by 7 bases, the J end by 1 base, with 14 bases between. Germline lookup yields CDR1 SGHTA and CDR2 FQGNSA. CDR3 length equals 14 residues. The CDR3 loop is CASNPWAGSYEQYF. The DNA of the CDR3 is TGTGCCAGCAACCCTTGGGCAGGATCCTACGAGCAGTACTTC.

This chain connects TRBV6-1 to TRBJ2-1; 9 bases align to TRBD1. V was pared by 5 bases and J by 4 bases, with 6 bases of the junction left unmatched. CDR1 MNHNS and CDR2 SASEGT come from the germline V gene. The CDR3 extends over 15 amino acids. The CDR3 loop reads CASSPRQGGYNEQFF. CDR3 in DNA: TGTGCCAGCAGTCCCAGACAGGGGGGGTACAATGAGCAGTTCTTC.

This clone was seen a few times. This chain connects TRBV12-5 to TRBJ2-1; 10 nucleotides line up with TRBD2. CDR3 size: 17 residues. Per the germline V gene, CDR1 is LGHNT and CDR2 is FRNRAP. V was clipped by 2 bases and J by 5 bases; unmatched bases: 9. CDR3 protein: CASGLRQSGRDNNEQFF. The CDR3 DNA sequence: TGTGCTAGTGGTTTGCGTCAAAGCGGGAGGGATAACAATGAGCAGTTCTTC.

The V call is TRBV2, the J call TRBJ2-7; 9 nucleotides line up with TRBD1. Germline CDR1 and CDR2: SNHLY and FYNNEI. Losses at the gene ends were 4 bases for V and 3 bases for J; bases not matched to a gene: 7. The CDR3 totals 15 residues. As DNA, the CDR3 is TGTGCCAGCAGTGTGGGAGGACAGGGGTACTACGAGCAGTACTTC. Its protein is CASSVGGQGYYEQYF.

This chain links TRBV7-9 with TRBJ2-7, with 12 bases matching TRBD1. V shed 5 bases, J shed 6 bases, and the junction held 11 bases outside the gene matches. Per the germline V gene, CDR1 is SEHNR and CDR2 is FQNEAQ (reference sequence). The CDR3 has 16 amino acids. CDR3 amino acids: CASSPYSGTGGLEQYF. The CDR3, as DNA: TGTGCCAGCAGCCCATACTCCGGGACAGGGGGCCTCGAGCAGTACTTC.

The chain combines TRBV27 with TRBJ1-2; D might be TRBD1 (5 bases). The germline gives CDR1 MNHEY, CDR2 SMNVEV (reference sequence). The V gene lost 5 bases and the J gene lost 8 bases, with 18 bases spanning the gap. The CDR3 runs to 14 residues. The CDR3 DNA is TGTGCCAGCAGTCGGAGTGGGGACTCCTCGGGCTACACCTTC. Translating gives CASSRSGDSSGYTF.

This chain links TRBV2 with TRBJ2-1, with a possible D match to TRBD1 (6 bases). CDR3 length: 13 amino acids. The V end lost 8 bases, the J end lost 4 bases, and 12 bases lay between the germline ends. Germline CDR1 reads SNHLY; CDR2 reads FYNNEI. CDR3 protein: CASSGVAYNEQFF. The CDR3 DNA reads TGTGCCAGCTCAGGGGTAGCGTACAATGAGCAGTTCTTC.

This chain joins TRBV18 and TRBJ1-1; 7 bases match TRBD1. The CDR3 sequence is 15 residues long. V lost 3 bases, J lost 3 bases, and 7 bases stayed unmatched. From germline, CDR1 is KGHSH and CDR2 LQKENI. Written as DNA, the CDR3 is TGTGCCAGCTCACCCTCGACAGGGACAGACACTGAAGCTTTCTTT. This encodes CASSPSTGTDTEAFF.

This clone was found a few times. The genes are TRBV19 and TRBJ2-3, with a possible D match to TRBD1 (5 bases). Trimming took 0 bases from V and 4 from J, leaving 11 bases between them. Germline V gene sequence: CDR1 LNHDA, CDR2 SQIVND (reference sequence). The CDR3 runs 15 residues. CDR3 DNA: TGTGCCAGTAGTATAGAGAGTCAGGGTTCAGATACGCAGTATTTT. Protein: CASSIESQGSDTQYF.

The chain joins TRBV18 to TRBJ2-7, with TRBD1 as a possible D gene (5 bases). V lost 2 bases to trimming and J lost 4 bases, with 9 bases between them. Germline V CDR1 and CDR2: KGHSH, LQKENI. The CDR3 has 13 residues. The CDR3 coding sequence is TGTGCCAGCTCACCAACGACAGATTACGAGCAGTACTTC. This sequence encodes CASSPTTDYEQYF. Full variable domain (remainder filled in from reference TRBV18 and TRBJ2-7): NAGVMQNPRHLVRRRGQEARLRCSPMKGHSHVYWYRQLPEEGLKFMVYLQKENIIDESGMPKERFSAEFPKEGPSILRIQQVVRGDSAAYFCASSPTTDYEQYFGPGTRLTVT.